The present TCR beta chain was sequenced within a study of T-cell reconstitution after alpha-beta-depleted transplantation in children. General study points: By one year post-transplant, T-cell counts and diversity largely arose from T cells that were newly produced. After transplant, at about two months, alpha-beta T cells were reportedly derived from several hundred expanded graft clones.

Note on this clonotype: Its matching antigen is unknown.

The authors prepared the TCRbeta library with unique molecular identifiers. TCRdb recomputed calls from the PCR reads with MiXCR, one row per CDR3 protein. This sample has fewer than 1 million distinct CDR3 sequences, with less than 20% found just once. The CDR3 extends over 14 amino acids. Germline loops: CDR1 LNHDA, CDR2 SQIVND (reference sequence). V was trimmed by 3 bases and J by 2 bases, leaving 8 bases between them. This specimen consisted of PBMCs, mostly from graft donor cells, obtained 360 days after TCRalphabeta/CD19-depleted stem cell transplant. The V and J genes are TRBV19 and TRBJ2-1; D may be TRBD2 (5 bases). The TCR originated in a male patient between 10 and 17 years old who had a stem cell transplant for acute lymphoblastic leukemia, so the T cells may come from the graft donor. The CDR3 here is CASSIDGAYNEQFF. CDR3 DNA sequence: TGTGCCAGTAGTATCGACGGGGCCTACAATGAGCAGTTCTTC. Drawing the rest from reference TRBV19 and TRBJ2-1, the complete variable domain is DGGITQSPKYLFRKEGQNVTLSCEQNLNHDAMYWYRQDPGQGLRLIYYSQIVNDFQKGDIAEGYSVSREKKESFPLTVTSAQKNPTAFYLCASSIDGAYNEQFFGPGTRLTVL.